A single sample is the source of the 10 T cell receptor beta chains below, sequenced in a study of T cell responses to AZD1222 COVID-19 vaccine. Using immunoSEQ multiplex PCR, the repertoire was profiled, and TCRdb retains in-frame clones only, with some absent. The sample includes fewer than 200,000 clones, around 94% of them seen just once. Sequenced here: peripheral blood, sampled 28 days after the second AZD1222 dose. Receptors were obtained from an adult who received the AZD1222 COVID-19 vaccine.

The chain joins TRBV9 to TRBJ1-1, with 10 bases matching TRBD1. V shed 2 bases and J 5 bases; nucleotides not matched to a gene: 6. CDR1 SGDLS and CDR2 YYNGEE come from the germline V gene. There are 15 residues in the CDR3. Here the CDR3 DNA reads TGTGCCAGCAGCGTGCTGGGACAGGGGCTTACTGAAGCTTTCTTT. Translated: CASSVLGQGLTEAFF.

The V and J genes are TRBV5-1 and TRBJ1-2; no reliable D call. V was clipped by 0 bases and J by 6 bases, with 18 bases between them. The CDR3 extends over 16 amino acids. Germline CDR1 SGHRS, CDR2 YFSETQ. This CDR3 reads CASSLVPGLAAHGYTF. CDR3 nucleotides: TGCGCCAGCAGCTTGGTGCCGGGATTAGCCGCCCATGGCTACACCTTC.

This chain uses TRBV7-2 with TRBJ2-2; D possibly matches TRBD1 or TRBD2 (5 bases each). Germline values: CDR1 SGHTA, CDR2 FQGNSA. The V end was cut by 5 bases, the J end by 13 bases, with 26 bases between. CDR3 size: 16 residues. The CDR3 DNA reads as TGTGCCAGCAGCCTAGTCGGAGTTGGGACCACCGCGGTGCTGTTTTTT. Translation: CASSLVGVGTTAVLFF.

V gene TRBV19 combines with J gene TRBJ1-2; possible D gene TRBD1, 6 bases. V lost 7 bases, J lost 2 bases, and 14 bases lay in between. Germline loops: CDR1 LNHDA, CDR2 SQIVND (reference sequence). CDR3 length: 14 residues. CDR3: CASIPTGENYGYTF. The CDR3, as DNA: TGTGCCAGTATCCCGACAGGAGAGAACTATGGCTACACCTTC.

This chain connects TRBV18 to TRBJ2-7; 9 nucleotides match TRBD1. The ends lost 2 bases at V and 0 bases at J; junction bases unmatched: 11. The CDR3 has 18 amino acids. Germline lookup yields CDR1 KGHSH and CDR2 LQKENI. Here the CDR3 reads CASSPGGKTGQGSYEQYF. CDR3 bases: TGTGCCAGCTCACCAGGTGGAAAGACGGGACAGGGCTCCTACGAGCAGTACTTC.

V gene TRBV18 combines with J gene TRBJ2-3; perhaps D is TRBD1 or TRBD2 (5 bases each). Germline V gives CDR1 KGHSH, CDR2 LQKENI. V was shortened by 5 bases and J by 1 base, with 13 bases between the two germline ends. This CDR3 spans 15 amino acids. CDR3 loop: CASSTGPWGTDTQYF. The CDR3 nucleotides read TGTGCCAGCTCAACGGGGCCGTGGGGCACAGATACGCAGTATTTT.

J is TRBJ2-7 and V is TRBV4-1, with a weak D call TRBD1 (8 bases). CDR1 MGHRA and CDR2 YSYEKL come from the germline V gene. The CDR3 length is 16 residues. Between the trimmed V and J ends, which lost 7 bases and 4 bases, there was a span of 23 bases. The CDR3 region is CASNPTTGGGRYEQYF. CDR3 bases: TGCGCCAGCAATCCGACTACAGGGGGGGGAAGGTACGAGCAGTACTTC.

The rearrangement links TRBV7-3 to TRBJ1-1; D uncertain. Deletions cut 2 bases from V and 3 bases from J, with 10 bases between. This CDR3 is 14 amino acids long. In germline, CDR1 is SGHTA, CDR2 FQGTGA. The CDR3 here is CASSLDYVDTEAFF. CDR3 coding DNA: TGTGCCAGCAGCTTAGATTATGTCGACACTGAAGCTTTCTTT.

V and J are TRBV30 and TRBJ2-7, with TRBD1 matching over 7 bases. V dropped 2 bases and J dropped 4; count of bases not matched to a gene: 8. From germline, CDR1 is GTSNPN and CDR2 SVGIG (reference sequence). The CDR3 length is 14 residues. The CDR3 DNA follows: TGTGCCTGGAGTTCACGGACAGGAAGGTACGAGCAGTACTTC. Encoded protein: CAWSSRTGRYEQYF.

This rearrangement joins TRBV3-1 (or the pseudogene TRBV3-2) to TRBJ1-2, with 10 bases fitting TRBD1. The CDR3 runs 15 residues. CDR1 and CDR2 from the germline V gene are LGHDT and YNNKEL (reference sequence). V lost 4 bases to trimming and J lost 6 bases; unmatched junction nucleotides: 8. CDR3: CASSLLTGGPHGYTF. DNA for the CDR3: TGTGCCAGCAGCCTACTGACAGGGGGCCCCCATGGCTACACCTTC.